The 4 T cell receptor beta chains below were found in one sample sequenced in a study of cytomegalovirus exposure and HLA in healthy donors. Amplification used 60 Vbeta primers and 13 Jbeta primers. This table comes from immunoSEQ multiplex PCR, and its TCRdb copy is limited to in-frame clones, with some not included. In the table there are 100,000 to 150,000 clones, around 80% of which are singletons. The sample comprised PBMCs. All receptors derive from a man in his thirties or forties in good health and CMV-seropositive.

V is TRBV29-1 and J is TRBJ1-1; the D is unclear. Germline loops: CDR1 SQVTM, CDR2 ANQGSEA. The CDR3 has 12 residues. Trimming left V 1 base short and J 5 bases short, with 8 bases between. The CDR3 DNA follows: TGCAGCGTTGAAGTAGGAGAGACTGAAGCTTTCTTT. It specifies CSVEVGETEAFF.

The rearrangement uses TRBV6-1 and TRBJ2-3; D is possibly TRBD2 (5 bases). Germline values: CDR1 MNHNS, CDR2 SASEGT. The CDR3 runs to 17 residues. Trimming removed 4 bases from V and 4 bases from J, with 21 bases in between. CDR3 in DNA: TGTGCCAGCAGTGTCCCTCCGGGGAGCCGTGGGGCAGATACGCAGTATTTT. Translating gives CASSVPPGSRGADTQYF.

This CDR3 is CATSRDTGFTDTQYF. For the CDR3, the DNA is TGTGCCACCAGCAGAGATACAGGTTTCACAGATACGCAGTATTTT. The chain has TRBV15 and TRBJ2-3; TRBD1 might be the D (5 bases). Per germline, CDR1 LNHNV and CDR2 YYDKDF (reference sequence). The CDR3 runs 15 residues. The V gene lost 0 bases and the J gene lost 2 bases, with 9 bases spanning the gap.

CDR3 residues: CASSYQGTGIPYEQYF. The CDR3 DNA follows: TGTGCCAGCAGTTACCAAGGGACAGGTATACCTTACGAGCAGTACTTC. J is TRBJ2-7 and V is TRBV6-5; TRBD1 matches at 8 bases. This CDR3 is built from 16 residues. Germline CDR1 is MNHEY and CDR2 is SVGAGI. Trimming at V came to 2 bases and at J to 4 bases, leaving 10 bases not matched to a gene.